The 7 T cell receptor beta chains listed next were all sequenced from one sample in a study of CD8 T cells in ankylosing spondylitis. TCRdb reanalysed the 5' RACE reads using MiXCR and keeps one entry per CDR3 protein. In the table there are some 120,000 distinct CDR3 sequences, roughly 13% of which are singletons. Sequenced material: blood, either unsorted or a sorted T cell fraction (not recorded which). The receptors here all came from a female donor with ankylosing spondylitis or in good health (not recorded which).

This clonotype was recorded at least ten times. The V call is TRBV7-2, the J call TRBJ2-5; no firm D call. From germline, CDR1 is SGHTA and CDR2 FQGNSA. V was shortened by 1 base and J by 1 base, with 16 bases between the two germline ends. This CDR3 has 17 amino acids. The CDR3 DNA follows: TGTGCCAGCAGCTTAGTACGTGGTAGCCCCACCCAAGAGACCCAGTACTTC. Translated, it gives CASSLVRGSPTQETQYF.

This clonotype showed up just a few times. The gene calls are TRBV5-1 and TRBJ2-3; TRBD1 aligns across 12 bases. CDR3 size: 16 residues. Trimming at V came to 4 bases and at J to 7 bases, leaving 10 bases not matched to a gene. Germline V CDR1 and CDR2: SGHRS, YFSETQ. This CDR3 is CASSTAGTGGINTQYF. As DNA, the CDR3 is TGCGCCAGCAGCACGGCGGGGACAGGGGGCATAAATACGCAGTATTTT.

This chain connects TRBV6-5 to TRBJ1-2; D is unresolved. V lost 0 bases to trimming and J lost 2 bases, with 16 bases between them. Germline V gene data show CDR1 as MNHEY and CDR2 as SVGAGI. This CDR3 has 17 amino acids. CDR3 bases: TGTGCCAGCAGTTACTCGGTATCGGCCCGTTTAAACTATGGCTACACCTTC. This encodes CASSYSVSARLNYGYTF.

This chain joins TRBV7-6 and TRBJ2-3; D uncertain. This CDR3 spans 15 amino acids. V lost 3 bases to trimming and J lost 0 bases, with 10 bases between them. Looked up from germline, CDR1 is SGHVS and CDR2 is FNYEAQ. This CDR3 is CASSFQPASTDTQYF. CDR3 DNA sequence: TGTGCCAGCAGCTTCCAGCCAGCAAGCACAGATACGCAGTATTTT. The whole variable domain, filled in from reference TRBV7-6 and TRBJ2-3, reads GAGVSQSPRYKVTKRGQDVALRCDPISGHVSLYWYRQALGQGPEFLTYFNYEAQQDKSGLPNDRFSAERPEGSISTLTIQRTEQRDSAMYRCASSFQPASTDTQYFGPGTRLTVL.

Many counts were recorded for this clonotype. The CDR3 is CSATGGKNTEAFF. The CDR3 DNA follows: TGCAGTGCCACCGGGGGGAAGAACACTGAAGCTTTCTTT. The rearrangement uses TRBV20-1 and TRBJ1-1; D might be TRBD1 (5 bases). The CDR3 is 13 amino acids. CDR1 is DFQATT and CDR2 is SNEGSKA in the germline V gene (reference sequence). V was shortened by 6 bases and J by 1 base, with 12 bases between the two germline ends.

V is TRBV5-1 and J is TRBJ1-6; 7 nucleotides align to TRBD1. This CDR3 comprises 16 residues. J was trimmed by 12 bases and V by 4 bases; bases with no gene match: 16. The germline gives CDR1 SGHRS, CDR2 YFSETQ. The CDR3 sequence is CASSPRTGGREEPLHF. DNA for the CDR3: TGCGCCAGCAGCCCGAGGACAGGAGGGAGAGAGGAACCCCTCCACTTT. Variable domain in full (rest from reference TRBV5-1 and TRBJ1-6): KAGVTQTPRYLIKTRGQQVTLSCSPISGHRSVSWYQQTPGQGLQFLFEYFSETQRNKGNFPGRFSGRQFSNSRSEMNVSTLELGDSALYLCASSPRTGGREEPLHFGNGTRLTVT.

The genes are TRBV12-3 or TRBV12-4 and TRBJ2-1; D is ambiguous. This CDR3 is built from 11 residues. V was cut by 6 bases and J by 8 bases, with 8 bases left in between. The chain's CDR3 is CASRSRYEQFF. The CDR3 nucleotides are TGTGCCAGCAGATCCCGGTATGAGCAGTTCTTC.